The 15 T cell receptor beta chains in this list originate from one sample, sequenced in a study of Ad26.COV2.S vaccination and SARS-CoV-2 variants. Produced via immunoSEQ multiplex PCR; TCRdb's table is partial and in-frame only. Here the sample spans roughly 380,000 clones, about 88% being singletons. Treatment: roughly 20 received Ad26.COV2.S at low or high dose, single or two shots; five or six received placebo; per-sample allocation not given. After the first vaccine or placebo injection, samples were drawn on day 63. Source: peripheral blood, taken in a trial of Ad26.COV2.S vaccine versus placebo. The receptor source for this set is a person aged 18-65 years who received the Ad26.COV2.S COVID-19 vaccine or a placebo.

V and J are TRBV18 and TRBJ2-7; D may be TRBD1 (5 bases). The CDR3 consists of 14 residues. The ends were cut back, 3 bases at V and 3 bases at J, with 12 bases in the middle. Germline values: CDR1 KGHSH, CDR2 LQKENI. As DNA, the CDR3 is TGTGCCAGCTCACCGCAGGGCTGGAACTACGAGCAGTACTTC. It specifies CASSPQGWNYEQYF.

The chain links TRBV5-4 to TRBJ2-3, with 9 bases that match TRBD2. With 0 bases clipped from V and 1 base from J, the junction kept 3 bases outside the gene matches. The CDR3 extends over 16 amino acids. The germline CDR1 and CDR2 sequences are SGHNT and YYREEE (reference sequence). The CDR3 loop is CASSLEAGGGTDTQYF. CDR3 nucleotides: TGTGCCAGCAGCTTGGAGGCGGGAGGGGGCACAGATACGCAGTATTTT.

J is TRBJ2-2 and V is TRBV9, with unresolved D. V was cut by 0 bases and J by 8 bases, with 17 bases left in between. CDR1 SGDLS and CDR2 YYNGEE come from the germline V gene. This CDR3 has 16 residues. CDR3 amino acids: CASSVGGWALMGELFF. The CDR3 DNA follows: TGTGCCAGCAGCGTAGGCGGCTGGGCCCTGATGGGGGAGCTGTTTTTT. The variable domain in full, with the rest retrieved from reference TRBV9 and TRBJ2-2, is DSGVTQTPKHLITATGQRVTLRCSPRSGDLSVYWYQQSLDQGLQFLIQYYNGEERAKGNILERFSAQQFPDLHSELNLSSLELGDSALYFCASSVGGWALMGELFFGEGSRLTVL.

The chain uses TRBV11-2 and TRBJ2-3; the D gene is possibly TRBD1 (7 bases). From germline, CDR1 is SGHAT and CDR2 FQNNGV. This CDR3 region has 18 residues. V lost 1 base and J lost 4, with 21 bases in between. The CDR3 here is CASSLGGQRGRKADTQYF. The CDR3 coding sequence is TGTGCCAGCAGCTTAGGGGGACAGAGGGGGAGGAAGGCAGATACGCAGTATTTT. The complete variable domain, with remaining parts taken from reference TRBV11-2 and TRBJ2-3, reads EAGVAQSPRYKIIEKRQSVAFWCNPISGHATLYWYQQILGQGPKLLIQFQNNGVVDDSQLPKDRFSAERLKGVDSTLKIQPAKLEDSAVYLCASSLGGQRGRKADTQYFGPGTRLTVL.

The J gene is TRBJ1-5, the V gene TRBV30; possible D gene TRBD1, 6 bases. Germline assignment: CDR1 GTSNPN and CDR2 SVGIG (reference sequence). The CDR3 spans 13 residues. V was pared by 4 bases and J by 0 bases, with 7 bases between. CDR3 sequence reads: CAWTGDSNQPQHF. The CDR3 DNA follows: TGTGCCTGGACAGGGGATAGCAATCAGCCCCAGCATTTT.

This clone was counted only a few times. This sequence joins TRBV2 and TRBJ1-4; TRBD1 might be the D (5 bases). Germline V gene sequence: CDR1 SNHLY, CDR2 FYNNEI. This CDR3 region has 15 residues. V dropped 7 bases and J dropped 0 bases, with 12 bases sitting between them. The CDR3 spells CASKKEGTTNEKLFF. The CDR3 DNA is TGTGCCAGCAAAAAGGAGGGGACAACTAATGAAAAACTGTTTTTT.

The gene calls are TRBV5-1 and TRBJ2-6; D possibly uses TRBD1 or TRBD2 (5 bases each). Trimming took off 1 base at V and 2 bases at J, with 13 bases between the two ends. Per germline, CDR1 SGHRS and CDR2 YFSETQ. CDR3 length: 17 amino acids. For the CDR3, the DNA is TGCGCCAGCAGCTTGTCCGAGGGGTTACCTGGGGCCAACGTCCTGACTTTC. As protein: CASSLSEGLPGANVLTF. Together with reference TRBV5-1 and TRBJ2-6, the CDR3 gives the full variable domain: KAGVTQTPRYLIKTRGQQVTLSCSPISGHRSVSWYQQTPGQGLQFLFEYFSETQRNKGNFPGRFSGRQFSNSRSEMNVSTLELGDSALYLCASSLSEGLPGANVLTFGAGSRLTVL.

This clone was seen more than once but under ten times. This rearrangement joins TRBV11-2 to TRBJ2-1; TRBD2 agrees at 12 bases. With V trimmed by 5 bases and J by 9 bases, 14 bases remained unmatched. Looked up from germline, CDR1 is SGHAT and CDR2 is FQNNGV. The CDR3 contains 17 residues. CDR3 amino acids: CASSPSGTSGWRAEQFF. The CDR3 DNA follows: TGTGCCAGCAGCCCCTCCGGGACTAGCGGGTGGAGAGCTGAGCAGTTCTTC. The full variable domain, its missing parts supplied by reference TRBV11-2 and TRBJ2-1, is EAGVAQSPRYKIIEKRQSVAFWCNPISGHATLYWYQQILGQGPKLLIQFQNNGVVDDSQLPKDRFSAERLKGVDSTLKIQPAKLEDSAVYLCASSPSGTSGWRAEQFFGPGTRLTVL.

In this sample, this clone turned up once. This rearrangement joins TRBV10-2 to TRBJ1-1; unclear D gene. The germline gives CDR1 WSHSY, CDR2 SAAADI. Trimming left V 2 bases short and J 1 base short, with 5 bases between. This CDR3 region has 13 residues. The CDR3 reads CASSERKNTEAFF. The CDR3 DNA is TGCGCCAGCAGTGAGCGGAAGAACACTGAAGCTTTCTTT.

CDR3 amino acids: CASSLGGYSGANVLTF. In nucleotides, the CDR3 is TGTGCCAGCAGTTTGGGGGGTTACTCTGGGGCCAACGTCCTGACTTTC. This chain joins TRBV6-5 and TRBJ2-6; D is possibly TRBD2 (6 bases). Germline V gene sequence: CDR1 MNHEY, CDR2 SVGAGI. V lost 4 bases and J lost 0, with 10 bases in between. The CDR3 consists of 16 residues.

As concerns this clone: In the same sample, other DNA sequences code for this CDR3. The chain couples TRBV12-3 or TRBV12-4 to TRBJ2-3, with unresolved D. Trimming stripped 5 bases from V and 1 base from J, with 1 base between. The CDR3 extends over 11 amino acids. In nucleotides, the CDR3 is TGTGCCAGCAGTCGCACAGATACGCAGTATTTT. Its protein product is CASSRTDTQYF.

CDR3 sequence (DNA): TGTGCCAGCAGCCTACCGGGTGGCACAGATACGCAGTATTTT. Its protein is CASSLPGGTDTQYF. The gene calls are TRBV7-9 and TRBJ2-3; D uncertain. V was trimmed by 5 bases and J by 1 base, leaving 10 bases between them. This CDR3 has 14 amino acids. CDR1 is SEHNR and CDR2 is FQNEAQ in the germline V gene (reference sequence).

This chain connects TRBV19 to TRBJ1-6, with TRBD1 matching 8 bases. V was pared by 1 base and J by 7 bases, with 3 bases of the junction left unmatched. CDR1 and CDR2 (germline): LNHDA, SQIVND (reference sequence). This CDR3 contains 15 residues. In nucleotides, the CDR3 is TGTGCCAGTAGTATAGCGGGACAGGTCAATTCACCCCTCCACTTT. Amino acid sequence: CASSIAGQVNSPLHF.

The chain joins TRBV28 to TRBJ2-7; TRBD2 aligns across 14 bases. CDR1 is MDHEN and CDR2 is SYDVKM in the germline V gene. Trimming removed 6 bases from V and 0 bases from J; junction bases left unmatched: 22. The CDR3 contains 22 residues. CDR3: CASRASWGMTSGRATGSYEQYF. The DNA of the CDR3 is TGTGCCAGCAGAGCCTCGTGGGGGATGACTAGCGGGAGGGCCACCGGCTCCTACGAGCAGTACTTC.

This rearrangement joins TRBV18 to TRBJ2-1; D possibly corresponds to TRBD2 (5 bases). This CDR3 is 12 amino acids long. Trimming shortened V by 6 bases and J by 2 bases, and 5 bases separated the two germline ends. Germline loops: CDR1 KGHSH, CDR2 LQKENI. CDR3 coding DNA: TGTGCCAGCTCCGGGACCTACAATGAGCAGTTCTTC. Translated, it gives CASSGTYNEQFF.